The 5 T cell receptor beta chains in this list originate from one sample, sequenced in a study of cytomegalovirus exposure and HLA in healthy donors. With 60 Vbeta and 13 Jbeta primers, the PCR was carried out. The protocol was immunoSEQ multiplex PCR, while the TCRdb copy is restricted to in-frame clones and leaves out a portion. The sample gives about 100,000 clones, around three quarters of which show up once; less than 3.5% is in the top ten. Material for sequencing was PBMCs. These receptors were collected from a middle-aged man in good health and CMV-seropositive.

The chain employs TRBV5-6 and TRBJ2-5; 10 bases align to TRBD2. There are 17 residues in the CDR3. Germline assignment: CDR1 SGHDT and CDR2 YYEEEE. V shed 1 base and J 1 base; nucleotides not matched to a gene: 7. This CDR3 reads CASSLILAGNGQETQYF. The CDR3 nucleotides are TGTGCCAGCAGCTTGATACTAGCGGGGAATGGCCAAGAGACCCAGTACTTC. The full variable domain, with the rest looked up from reference TRBV5-6 and TRBJ2-5, is DAGVTQSPTHLIKTRGQQVTLRCSPKSGHDTVSWYQQALGQGPQFIFQYYEEEERQRGNFPDRFSGHQFPNYSSELNVNALLLGDSALYLCASSLILAGNGQETQYFGPGTRLLVL.

The table lists this clone with a few counts. V gene TRBV9 combines with J gene TRBJ2-2, with 9 positions matching TRBD2. The germline V gene encodes CDR1 SGDLS and CDR2 YYNGEE. The CDR3 has 16 amino acids. After removal of 2 bases from V and 1 base from J, the junction contained 3 bases not matched to a gene. The CDR3 nucleotides read TGTGCCAGCAGCGTCAGCGGGGGGCTGAACACCGGGGAGCTGTTTTTT. This encodes CASSVSGGLNTGELFF. The entire variable domain, with the rest obtained from reference TRBV9 and TRBJ2-2, is as follows: DSGVTQTPKHLITATGQRVTLRCSPRSGDLSVYWYQQSLDQGLQFLIQYYNGEERAKGNILERFSAQQFPDLHSELNLSSLELGDSALYFCASSVSGGLNTGELFFGEGSRLTVL.

This chain links TRBV5-1 with TRBJ2-2, with 11 bases lining up with TRBD2. Germline V gene data show CDR1 as SGHRS and CDR2 as YFSETQ. The ends lost 3 bases at V and 2 bases at J; junction bases unmatched: 18. The CDR3 totals 21 residues. CDR3 protein: CASSSAAGGRRLAGNTGELFF. The CDR3 nucleotides are TGCGCCAGCAGCTCAGCCGCTGGAGGCCGCCGACTAGCGGGAAACACCGGGGAGCTGTTTTTT.

This rearrangement joins TRBV7-9 to TRBJ2-3; 8 positions agree with TRBD2. V lost 7 bases, J lost 7 bases, and 13 bases stayed unmatched. In germline, CDR1 is SEHNR, CDR2 FQNEAQ (reference sequence). The CDR3 length is 15 residues. The CDR3 coding sequence is TGTGCCAGCAACCCCAGTAGCGGGAAGGCGTATACGCAGTATTTT. Encoded protein: CASNPSSGKAYTQYF.

V and J are TRBV9 and TRBJ2-7, with 7 bases identical to TRBD2. This CDR3 has 14 amino acids. CDR1 and CDR2 (germline): SGDLS, YYNGEE. Trimming took 4 bases from V and 5 from J; bases not matched to a gene: 9. CDR3 sequence: CASSPRLAQNEQYF. CDR3 nucleotide sequence: TGTGCCAGCAGCCCTAGACTAGCTCAGAACGAGCAGTACTTC. Full variable domain (remainder filled in from reference TRBV9 and TRBJ2-7): DSGVTQTPKHLITATGQRVTLRCSPRSGDLSVYWYQQSLDQGLQFLIQYYNGEERAKGNILERFSAQQFPDLHSELNLSSLELGDSALYFCASSPRLAQNEQYFGPGTRLTVT.